The 23 T cell receptor beta chains below all came from one sample that was sequenced in a study of T cell responses to AZD1222 COVID-19 vaccine. Some clones are missing from TCRdb's copy, which holds only in-frame ones; the method was immunoSEQ multiplex PCR. The sample has about 140,000 clones, under 95% seen once. The sample was peripheral blood, taken 28 days after the second dose of the MenACWY control vaccine. These TCRs come from an adult who received the MenACWY meningococcal vaccine as a control.

This chain joins TRBV19 and TRBJ1-4, with D unclear. The V end lost 3 bases, the J end lost 0 bases, and 5 bases lay between the germline ends. From germline, CDR1 is LNHDA and CDR2 SQIVND (reference sequence). This CDR3 has 14 residues. The chain's CDR3 is CASSIGATNEKLFF. CDR3 bases: TGTGCCAGTAGTATCGGTGCAACTAATGAAAAACTGTTTTTT.

The rearrangement uses TRBV28 and TRBJ2-1; D gene unclear. CDR1 is MDHEN, CDR2 SYDVKM, per germline. The CDR3 is 14 amino acids. The V end was cut by 3 bases, the J end by 4 bases, with 10 bases between. The CDR3: CASSFPDGYNEQFF. CDR3 coding DNA: TGTGCCAGCAGTTTCCCCGACGGTTACAATGAGCAGTTCTTC.

The rearrangement uses TRBV5-1 and TRBJ1-4; no definite D call. The CDR3 has 15 amino acids. Trimming left V 5 bases short and J 0 bases short, with 11 bases between. CDR1 is SGHRS and CDR2 is YFSETQ in the germline V gene. This chain's CDR3 is CASSWKFATNEKLFF. The CDR3 DNA is TGCGCCAGCAGTTGGAAGTTTGCAACTAATGAAAAACTGTTTTTT.

The chain recombines TRBV19 with TRBJ2-5, with 10 bases identical to TRBD2. Germline values: CDR1 LNHDA, CDR2 SQIVND (reference sequence). CDR3 size: 17 residues. V was pared by 0 bases and J by 1 base, with 5 bases of the junction left unmatched. CDR3 protein: CASSIDSGRARQETQYF. In DNA form, the CDR3 reads TGTGCCAGTAGTATAGACAGCGGGAGGGCCCGCCAAGAGACCCAGTACTTC.

The count of this clone is one. CDR3 coding DNA: TGCGCCAGCAGCTTGGCCGTAGCAAAGTCCTACGAGCAGTACTTC. Protein: CASSLAVAKSYEQYF. The chain recombines TRBV5-1 with TRBJ2-7; D remains unclear. Trimming pared 0 bases from V and 1 base from J, leaving 11 bases between. This CDR3 spans 15 amino acids. CDR1 and CDR2 (germline): SGHRS, YFSETQ. The full variable domain, its missing parts supplied by reference TRBV5-1 and TRBJ2-7, is KAGVTQTPRYLIKTRGQQVTLSCSPISGHRSVSWYQQTPGQGLQFLFEYFSETQRNKGNFPGRFSGRQFSNSRSEMNVSTLELGDSALYLCASSLAVAKSYEQYFGPGTRLTVT.

V is TRBV11-2 and J is TRBJ1-1; the D is unclear. The CDR3 spans 14 residues. Trimming shortened V by 2 bases and J by 0 bases, and 7 bases separated the two germline ends. The germline V gene has CDR1 SGHAT and CDR2 FQNNGV. CDR3 residues: CASSLRRVNTEAFF. The CDR3 nucleotides are TGTGCCAGCAGCTTACGTCGGGTGAACACTGAAGCTTTCTTT. Supplemented by reference TRBV11-2 and TRBJ1-1, the full variable domain reads EAGVAQSPRYKIIEKRQSVAFWCNPISGHATLYWYQQILGQGPKLLIQFQNNGVVDDSQLPKDRFSAERLKGVDSTLKIQPAKLEDSAVYLCASSLRRVNTEAFFGQGTRLTVV.

This sequence joins TRBV19 and TRBJ1-2; the match to TRBD1 covers 8 bases. Germline values: CDR1 LNHDA, CDR2 SQIVND (reference sequence). The CDR3 contains 13 residues. Trimming cost V 7 bases and J 5 bases; bases outside gene matches: 6. The CDR3 is CASTRTGSYGYTF. For the CDR3, the DNA is TGTGCCAGTACTCGGACAGGGTCGTATGGCTACACCTTC.

V and J are TRBV2 and TRBJ2-1; 7 nucleotides match TRBD2. Per germline, CDR1 SNHLY and CDR2 FYNNEI. V dropped 7 bases and J dropped 6; count of bases not matched to a gene: 12. The CDR3 spans 15 residues. The CDR3 DNA follows: TGTGCCAGCACTTTGTTAGCTAGCGGCACCAATGAGCAGTTCTTC. As protein: CASTLLASGTNEQFF.

This chain connects TRBV6-5 to TRBJ2-7; D remains ambiguous. V dropped 0 bases and J dropped 1 base, with 7 bases sitting between them. There are 14 residues in the CDR3. CDR1 is MNHEY, CDR2 SVGAGI, per germline. The CDR3 bases are TGTGCCAGCAGTTACTCGGGCAGGTCCTACGAGCAGTACTTC. This codes for CASSYSGRSYEQYF.

Regarding this clone: Other DNA sequences in this specimen translate into the identical CDR3. The CDR3 loop is CASSLNTEAFF. CDR3 nucleotide sequence: TGTGCCAGCAGTTTAAACACTGAAGCTTTCTTT. This chain uses TRBV11-2 with TRBJ1-1; D is undetermined. Germline CDR1 is SGHAT and CDR2 is FQNNGV. V was pared by 6 bases and J by 2 bases, with 4 bases between. This CDR3 contains 11 residues.

The V call is TRBV6-5, the J call TRBJ1-6, with TRBD1 matching over 8 bases. Germline-derived CDR1 and CDR2 are MNHEY and SVGAGI. The V gene end was trimmed by 2 bases and the J gene end by 7 bases; junction bases not matched to a gene: 7. CDR3 size: 16 residues. The CDR3 sequence: CASSYPRQGRNSPLHF. CDR3 DNA: TGTGCCAGCAGTTACCCCAGACAGGGGAGGAATTCACCCCTCCACTTT.

The chain uses TRBV6-1 and TRBJ2-2; D is undetermined. Germline V gene data show CDR1 as MNHNS and CDR2 as SASEGT. The V end lost 4 bases, the J end lost 1 base, and 13 bases lay between the germline ends. The CDR3 spans 16 residues. CDR3: CASSGPSILNTGELFF. DNA for the CDR3: TGTGCCAGCAGTGGCCCATCTATATTGAACACCGGGGAGCTGTTTTTT.

V and J are TRBV6-2 or TRBV6-3 and TRBJ2-1; TRBD2 matches 12 bases. CDR3 length: 16 residues. Germline V gene data show CDR1 as MNHEY and CDR2 as SVGEGT. J gave up 0 bases and V 7 bases, and 4 bases lay outside the gene matches. The CDR3 sequence is CASTPTSGGSYNEQFF. The CDR3, as DNA: TGTGCCAGCACCCCGACTAGCGGGGGCTCCTACAATGAGCAGTTCTTC.

This chain links TRBV2 with TRBJ2-3; weak D call: TRBD1 (6 bases). The CDR3 length is 16 residues. V was trimmed by 6 bases and J by 1 base, leaving 17 bases between them. Germline CDR1 reads SNHLY; CDR2 reads FYNNEI. The CDR3 DNA sequence: TGTGCCAGCAGAGAACCAGGGGCCCCCCGCACAGATACGCAGTATTTT. Encoded protein: CASREPGAPRTDTQYF.

The chain joins TRBV29-1 to TRBJ2-1, with D perhaps matching TRBD2 (6 bases). Germline V gene data show CDR1 as SQVTM and CDR2 as ANQGSEA. The CDR3 consists of 12 residues. V shed 2 bases and J shed 12 bases, with 14 bases lying between them. CDR3 nucleotide sequence: TGCAGCGTTGAATTCGTGGGAGCGGGGCAGTTCTTC. It specifies CSVEFVGAGQFF.

The chain links TRBV15 to TRBJ1-1, with 8 bases matching TRBD1. This CDR3 contains 15 residues. V shed 1 base, J shed 7 bases, and the junction held 8 bases outside the gene matches. Germline CDR1 and CDR2: LNHNV and YYDKDF (reference sequence). CDR3 in amino acids: CATSRGDRGADEAFF. In DNA form, the CDR3 reads TGTGCCACCAGCAGAGGCGACAGGGGTGCAGATGAAGCTTTCTTT.

The chain combines TRBV7-9 with TRBJ2-1, with 9 bases aligning to TRBD2. There are 17 residues in the CDR3. Trimming at V came to 1 base and at J to 3 bases, leaving 7 bases not matched to a gene. CDR1 and CDR2 from the germline V gene are SEHNR and FQNEAQ (reference sequence). In nucleotides, the CDR3 is TGTGCCAGCAGCTTAGGTTTCCAGCGGGGGGACTACAATGAGCAGTTCTTC. Translated: CASSLGFQRGDYNEQFF.

This chain uses TRBV7-2 with TRBJ2-1; D is possibly TRBD2 (5 bases). Germline V gene lookup returns CDR1 SGHTA and CDR2 FQGNSA. The CDR3 contains 13 residues. The germline V and J ends were trimmed by 2 bases and 5 bases, with 7 bases remaining between them. DNA of the CDR3: TGTGCCAGCAGCTTATCGCGGGACAATGAGCAGTTCTTC. Protein product: CASSLSRDNEQFF.

This clone appeared once. V is TRBV4-1 and J is TRBJ1-2; 9 bases match TRBD1. The germline V gene encodes CDR1 MGHRA and CDR2 YSYEKL. V shed 1 base and J 7 bases; nucleotides not matched to a gene: 13. CDR3 length: 17 residues. CDR3 residues: CASSQGGDRADAVGYTF. CDR3 in DNA: TGCGCCAGCAGCCAAGGGGGGGACAGGGCCGATGCGGTTGGCTACACCTTC.

This sequence joins TRBV10-3 and TRBJ1-5, with 7 positions matching TRBD1. This CDR3 has 16 residues. From germline, CDR1 is ENHRY and CDR2 SYGVKD. Trimming took 4 bases from V and 2 from J; bases not matched to a gene: 8. CDR3 sequence reads: CAISADRAKGNQPQHF. The CDR3 DNA follows: TGTGCCATCAGTGCTGACAGGGCTAAGGGCAATCAGCCCCAGCATTTT.

The rearrangement links TRBV24-1 to TRBJ2-4; TRBD2 might be the D (5 bases). The CDR3 loop spans 15 amino acids. The germline V and J ends were trimmed by 5 bases and 0 bases, with 10 bases remaining between them. Germline values: CDR1 KGHDR, CDR2 SFDVKD. The CDR3 protein is CATSGSGLAKNIQYF. The DNA for the CDR3 is TGTGCCACCAGTGGAAGCGGCTTAGCCAAAAACATTCAGTACTTC.

The J gene is TRBJ2-3, the V gene TRBV18, with TRBD1 identical over 7 bases. This CDR3 region has 17 residues. With 1 base clipped from V and 1 base from J, the junction kept 8 bases outside the gene matches. CDR1 is KGHSH and CDR2 is LQKENI in the germline V gene. The CDR3 is CASSPLDRAMGTDTQYF. The CDR3 DNA reads as TGTGCCAGCTCACCACTCGACAGGGCGATGGGCACAGATACGCAGTATTTT.

V and J are TRBV9 and TRBJ2-5; no clear D gene. The germline V gene has CDR1 SGDLS and CDR2 YYNGEE. The CDR3 extends over 15 amino acids. The V and J ends lost 0 bases and 5 bases respectively, with 14 bases between them. The CDR3 nucleotides read TGTGCCAGCAGCGTAGCCCCAAACCCGAGGGAGACCCAGTACTTC. This encodes CASSVAPNPRETQYF.